This T cell receptor (beta chain) was observed in a study of beta chain features in type 1 diabetes. In the study overall: Sorted cells numbering over 95,000,000 were examined across all samples.

A few counts support this clone. Every bit of the isolated RNA underwent reverse transcription, so sequencing read expressed TCRB transcripts. The read count averaged approximately 3.5 million across naive, central memory and regulatory T cell samples. Repertoires were generated with immunoSEQ multiplex PCR, while TCRdb's copy carries only in-frame clones and drops some. The sample lists 250,000 to 300,000 clones, about 8.5% seen once, with approximately 1% in the top ten. The sample comprised central memory CD4+ T cells from blood. This clonotype was sampled from a woman aged 18 to 35 in good health.

CDR3 sequence: CASRPGGTGNEKLFF. The CDR3 bases are TGTGCCAGCAGACCGGGCGGGACGGGGAATGAAAAACTGTTTTTT. The chain uses TRBV6-5 and TRBJ1-4; tentatively, D is TRBD1 (5 bases). The CDR3 is 15 residues long. Germline values: CDR1 MNHEY, CDR2 SVGAGI. V was trimmed by 6 bases and J by 5 bases, leaving 16 bases between them.